What follows is one T cell receptor (beta chain) and its context. Antigen specificity is unknown. Unique molecular identifiers were present on the cDNA, which also gained a universal primer site by template switching. TCRdb re-called the 5' RACE reads through MiXCR, storing one row per CDR3 protein. The sample holds about 210,000 distinct CDR3 sequences, roughly 9.4% seen once. The data derive from a study of identical twins. Findings of the study overall: The study reached conclusions through statistical analysis that was cross-sectional, not following the same donors. Models came in too low on out-of-frame TCR alpha sharing in monozygotic twins.

This sequence originates from a young woman in good health. The sequencing sample was made of memory (CD45RO+) T cells sorted from blood.

The CDR3 DNA sequence: TGTGCCAGCTCACCAATACAGCCGAACACCGGGGAGCTGTTTTTT. Amino acid sequence: CASSPIQPNTGELFF. The rearrangement joins TRBV18 to TRBJ2-2; D not certain. Germline CDR1 is KGHSH and CDR2 is LQKENI. The CDR3 length is 15 residues. V was pared by 2 bases and J by 0 bases, with 7 bases between.